Sequencing of this T cell receptor (beta chain) was carried out in a study of early T cells in non-severe SARS-CoV-2 infection. About the study: Bulk RNA from unsorted whole blood was sequenced; chains were unpaired.

The trim removed 1 base at V and 3 bases at J, leaving 5 bases unmatched. CDR3 length: 17 residues. The germline gives CDR1 SGHDN, CDR2 FVKESK. Notes on the study in general: Using VDJdb, the matching emphasized anti-spike CD8 responses while missing private and CD4 specificities.

Molecules of cDNA were individually given unique molecular identifiers that were attached to them. MiXCR was run by TCRdb on the 5' RACE reads, yielding one entry per CDR3 protein. The sample includes about 50,000 distinct CDR3 sequences, about 11% of them seen just once. This clonotype was picked up a small number of times. Its antigen remains unidentified. Source material: whole blood. The gene calls are TRBV14 and TRBJ2-5; TRBD2 aligns across 13 bases. The clonotype originates from an adult who was a healthcare worker with PCR-confirmed SARS-CoV-2 infection or an uninfected control (not recorded which). The CDR3 protein is CASSQAPTSGGEETQYF. The DNA of the CDR3 is TGTGCCAGCAGCCAAGCCCCAACTAGCGGGGGGGAAGAGACCCAGTACTTC. The full variable domain, in which reference TRBV14 and TRBJ2-5 provide the parts outside the CDR3, is EAGVTQFPSHSVIEKGQTVTLRCDPISGHDNLYWYRRVMGKEIKFLLHFVKESKQDESGMPNNRFLAERTGGTYSTLKVQPAELEDSGVYFCASSQAPTSGGEETQYFGPGTRLLVL.